The 17 T cell receptor beta chains given below trace back to one sample, sequenced in a study of cytomegalovirus exposure and HLA in healthy donors. The study ran its PCR with 60 Vbeta and 13 Jbeta primers. The protocol was immunoSEQ multiplex PCR, while the TCRdb copy is restricted to in-frame clones and leaves out a portion. The profile shows about 190,000 clones, roughly three quarters of them singletons. Sequenced material: PBMCs. The receptors derive from a woman aged 18-30 years in good health and CMV-seronegative.

The rearrangement links TRBV10-1 to TRBJ2-7; maybe TRBD1 (5 bases). The ends were cut back, 3 bases at V and 13 bases at J, with 19 bases in the middle. Looked up from germline, CDR1 is WNHNN and CDR2 is SYGVQD (reference sequence). The CDR3 runs to 13 residues. The CDR3 nucleotides read TGCGCCAGCAGTGATGTGTGGGAACAGGCAAAATACTTC. It codes for CASSDVWEQAKYF.

The chain combines TRBV19 with TRBJ1-5; no clear D. The CDR3 runs to 17 residues. Germline values: CDR1 LNHDA, CDR2 SQIVND (reference sequence). V was pared by 2 bases and J by 2 bases, with 16 bases between. CDR3 in amino acids: CASSISIGKGRNQPQHF. CDR3 in DNA: TGTGCCAGTAGTATATCGATCGGGAAAGGTCGCAATCAGCCCCAGCATTTT.

V and J are TRBV7-8 and TRBJ2-2; a possible D gene is TRBD1 (8 bases). CDR3 length equals 16 residues. The germline V gene has CDR1 SGHVS and CDR2 FQNEAQ. The germline V and J ends were trimmed by 5 bases and 8 bases, with 21 bases remaining between them. CDR3 coding DNA: TGTGCCAGCAGCGCTACCGGACAGGGCGGGGGAGGGGAGCTGTTTTTT. It translates to CASSATGQGGGGELFF.

The CDR3: CASSLGRFSNEKLFF. The DNA for the CDR3 is TGTGCCAGTAGCCTGGGGAGGTTTTCTAATGAAAAACTGTTTTTT. The gene calls are TRBV19 and TRBJ1-4; no firm D call. The CDR3 sequence is 15 residues long. V dropped 6 bases and J dropped 3 bases, with 14 bases sitting between them. Germline lookup yields CDR1 LNHDA and CDR2 SQIVND (reference sequence). Complete variable domain (other parts from reference TRBV19 and TRBJ1-4): DGGITQSPKYLFRKEGQNVTLSCEQNLNHDAMYWYRQDPGQGLRLIYYSQIVNDFQKGDIAEGYSVSREKKESFPLTVTSAQKNPTAFYLCASSLGRFSNEKLFFGSGTQLSVL.

This chain links TRBV30 with TRBJ1-2; 8 positions match TRBD1. Germline CDR1 reads GTSNPN; CDR2 reads SVGIG (reference sequence). V lost 3 bases and J lost 0; bases outside the gene matches: 3. CDR3 size: 14 residues. The CDR3 protein is CAWRLDRANYGYTF. CDR3 DNA: TGTGCCTGGAGACTGGACAGGGCTAACTATGGCTACACCTTC.

This chain connects TRBV2 to TRBJ2-5; the match to TRBD2 covers 12 bases. The CDR3 length is 17 residues. Trimming removed 2 bases from V and 5 bases from J; junction bases left unmatched: 9. Germline CDR1 and CDR2: SNHLY and FYNNEI. For the CDR3, the DNA is TGTGCCAGCAGTGAAAGTTCTAGCGGGGGGGCCCGGGAGACCCAGTACTTC. Its translation: CASSESSSGGARETQYF. Full variable domain (outside the CDR3, taken from reference TRBV2 and TRBJ2-5): EPEVTQTPSHQVTQMGQEVILRCVPISNHLYFYWYRQILGQKVEFLVSFYNNEISEKSEIFDDQFSVERPDGSNFTLKIRSTKLEDSAMYFCASSESSSGGARETQYFGPGTRLLVL.

The chain combines TRBV7-2 with TRBJ2-3; weak D call: TRBD2 (6 bases). The CDR3 runs 16 residues. The ends were cut back, 4 bases at V and 4 bases at J, with 18 bases in the middle. CDR1 is SGHTA, CDR2 FQGNSA, per germline. This CDR3 is CASSSPGLRGADTQYF. DNA of the CDR3: TGTGCCAGCAGCTCCCCGGGACTCCGAGGGGCAGATACGCAGTATTTT.

The J gene is TRBJ1-2, the V gene TRBV25-1, with 9 nucleotides matching TRBD1. The germline CDR1 and CDR2 sequences are MGHDK and SYGVNS. This CDR3 has 13 amino acids. The V and J ends lost 6 bases and 6 bases, in that order; junction bases with no gene match: 5. The CDR3 loop is CASRLGTGNGYTF. The CDR3, as DNA: TGTGCCAGCAGATTAGGGACAGGGAATGGCTACACCTTC.

This clone has just one count. This chain joins TRBV5-1 and TRBJ2-1; the D gene is possibly TRBD2 (6 bases). The CDR3 runs to 15 residues. Germline V gene lookup returns CDR1 SGHRS and CDR2 YFSETQ. The V gene lost 4 bases and the J gene lost 1 base, with 12 bases spanning the gap. The DNA for the CDR3 is TGCGCCAGCAGCCCGGGACTTTTATCCTACAATGAGCAGTTCTTC. Residues: CASSPGLLSYNEQFF.

The chain carries TRBV7-8 and TRBJ2-3; TRBD2 matches at 8 bases. J gave up 5 bases and V 3 bases, and 7 bases lay outside the gene matches. The CDR3 has 15 residues. Per the germline V gene, CDR1 is SGHVS and CDR2 is FQNEAQ. The CDR3 coding sequence is TGTGCCAGCAGCTTCTCAGCGGGAGCGGGAGATACGCAGTATTTT. Amino acid sequence: CASSFSAGAGDTQYF.

The chain employs TRBV19 and TRBJ2-1; 10 nucleotides match TRBD2. The CDR3 length is 13 residues. CDR1 and CDR2 from the germline V gene are LNHDA and SQIVND (reference sequence). Trimming at V came to 7 bases and at J to 7 bases, leaving 4 bases not matched to a gene. The CDR3 DNA reads as TGTGCCAGTACCTTGACTAGCGGGAATGAGCAGTTCTTC. Translated, it gives CASTLTSGNEQFF. Complete variable domain (other parts from reference TRBV19 and TRBJ2-1): DGGITQSPKYLFRKEGQNVTLSCEQNLNHDAMYWYRQDPGQGLRLIYYSQIVNDFQKGDIAEGYSVSREKKESFPLTVTSAQKNPTAFYLCASTLTSGNEQFFGPGTRLTVL.

This sequence joins TRBV6-1 and TRBJ2-5; a weak D match, TRBD1 (5 bases). Germline V gene sequence: CDR1 MNHNS, CDR2 SASEGT. The germline V and J ends were trimmed by 9 bases and 4 bases, with 18 bases remaining between them. This CDR3 region has 14 residues. The CDR3 loop is CASRLADTLETQYF. In DNA, the CDR3 is TGTGCCAGTCGATTGGCGGACACCTTAGAGACCCAGTACTTC.

The chain couples TRBV4-2 to TRBJ2-3; D possibly corresponds to TRBD1 (5 bases). The CDR3 is made up of 19 amino acids. The ends were cut back, 0 bases at V and 6 bases at J, with 25 bases in the middle. Per germline, CDR1 LGHNA and CDR2 YNFKEQ. The DNA of the CDR3 is TGTGCCAGCAGCCAAGATCCGGTGGGGCTATCCTCGTTTAAGGATACGCAGTATTTT. Translated: CASSQDPVGLSSFKDTQYF.

This clone was seen only once. The gene calls are TRBV10-1 and TRBJ2-1; 8 positions match TRBD1. The germline gives CDR1 WNHNN, CDR2 SYGVQD (reference sequence). V lost 6 bases, J lost 2 bases, and 6 bases stayed unmatched. The CDR3 totals 15 residues. CDR3 residues: CASSGQGAAYNEQFF. CDR3 coding DNA: TGCGCCAGCAGCGGGCAGGGGGCAGCCTACAATGAGCAGTTCTTC.

CDR3 in amino acids: CASSPGLAGSYEQYF. In DNA form, the CDR3 reads TGTGCCAGCAGCCCGGGACTAGCGGGCTCCTACGAGCAGTACTTC. The chain combines TRBV5-4 with TRBJ2-7; 12 positions agree with TRBD2. CDR3 size: 15 residues. V was pared by 4 bases and J by 0 bases, with 2 bases of the junction left unmatched. Germline assignment: CDR1 SGHNT and CDR2 YYREEE (reference sequence).

This clone was observed once. This chain uses TRBV7-9 with TRBJ2-3; D uncertain. CDR1 and CDR2 (germline): SEHNR, FQNEAQ (reference sequence). V was clipped by 5 bases and J by 1 base, with 10 bases between them. The CDR3 runs 14 residues. The CDR3 DNA reads as TGTGCCAGCAGCCCTATTACCGGCACAGATACGCAGTATTTT. Its protein is CASSPITGTDTQYF.

This clone was counted a few times. This rearrangement joins TRBV7-2 to TRBJ1-3, with D maybe TRBD1 (5 bases). V was trimmed by 0 bases and J by 6 bases, leaving 6 bases between them. CDR1 and CDR2 (germline): SGHTA, FQGNSA. The CDR3 consists of 13 residues. This chain's CDR3 is CASSLAGVNTIYF. The CDR3 coding sequence is TGTGCCAGCAGCTTAGCAGGGGTAAACACCATATATTTT. Combining the CDR3 with reference TRBV7-2 and TRBJ1-3 gives the whole variable domain GAGVSQSPSNKVTEKGKDVELRCDPISGHTALYWYRQSLGQGLEFLIYFQGNSAPDKSGLPSDRFSAERTGGSVSTLTIQRTQQEDSAVYLCASSLAGVNTIYFGEGSWLTVV.